What follows are 27 T cell receptor beta chains derived from one specimen sequenced in a study of cytomegalovirus exposure and HLA in healthy donors listed by TCRdb under 2017. Receptor amplification or capture employed the immunoSEQ multiplex PCR assay. The immuneACCESS repertoire file appears here via TCRdb, limited to in-frame rearrangements. These files lack a portion of the clones; in checked studies, under half of the deficit traces to unresolved V genes, and the cause of the others is not known. Counted in this sample were over 200,000 clones; just over 85% of them appeared once. The ten largest clones add up to approximately 2.9% of the sample. Sequencing was done on a sample of PBMCs. Receptors originate from a woman younger than 30 in good health and CMV-seronegative.

This clone was recorded once. The gene calls are TRBV7-6 and TRBJ2-3; TRBD1 might be the D (6 bases). Deletions cut 3 bases from V and 0 bases from J, with 13 bases between. Germline V CDR1 and CDR2: SGHVS, FNYEAQ. The CDR3 has 16 amino acids. The CDR3 spells CASSFGDRPSTDTQYF. CDR3 bases: TGTGCCAGCAGCTTTGGAGACAGGCCTAGCACAGATACGCAGTATTTT. Based on the CDR3 plus reference TRBV7-6 and TRBJ2-3, the full variable domain is GAGVSQSPRYKVTKRGQDVALRCDPISGHVSLYWYRQALGQGPEFLTYFNYEAQQDKSGLPNDRFSAERPEGSISTLTIQRTEQRDSAMYRCASSFGDRPSTDTQYFGPGTRLTVL.

The rearrangement links TRBV29-1 to TRBJ1-5; TRBD1 matches at 7 bases. Trimming took 6 bases from V and 2 from J; bases not matched to a gene: 13. Germline lookup yields CDR1 SQVTM and CDR2 ANQGSEA. This CDR3 region has 16 residues. CDR3 residues: CSVITGAGGGNQPQHF. DNA of the CDR3: TGCAGCGTCATAACAGGGGCAGGGGGTGGCAATCAGCCCCAGCATTTT. Looking up the rest from reference TRBV29-1 and TRBJ1-5 gives the full variable domain: SAVISQKPSRDICQRGTSLTIQCQVDSQVTMMFWYRQQPGQSLTLIATANQGSEATYESGFVIDKFPISRPNLTFSTLTVSNMSPEDSSIYLCSVITGAGGGNQPQHFGDGTRLSIL.

The V and J genes are TRBV5-1 and TRBJ2-7, with 10 nucleotides matching TRBD2. With 7 bases clipped from V and 2 bases from J, the junction kept 12 bases outside the gene matches. CDR1 and CDR2 (germline): SGHRS, YFSETQ. The CDR3 loop spans 16 amino acids. CDR3 sequence: CASRRAPAGGPYEQYF. The DNA of the CDR3 is TGCGCCAGCCGAAGGGCCCCAGCGGGAGGGCCCTACGAGCAGTACTTC.

A single count supports this clone. V usage is TRBV9 and J usage is TRBJ2-3, with a possible D match to TRBD2 (5 bases). Trimming removed 0 bases from V and 4 bases from J, with 30 bases in between. This CDR3 comprises 21 residues. Germline V gene lookup returns CDR1 SGDLS and CDR2 YYNGEE. The CDR3 sequence is CASSVGHGVGFGRRISDTQYF. CDR3 sequence (DNA): TGTGCCAGCAGCGTAGGACACGGGGTCGGTTTCGGTCGGAGGATATCAGATACGCAGTATTTT.

Of note for this clone: Compared with germline, one end of the junction differs, possibly owing to a read error. The J gene is TRBJ2-1, the V gene TRBV7-9; 8 bases map to TRBD1. The CDR3 covers 15 residues. The germline gives CDR1 SEHNR, CDR2 FQNEAQ (reference sequence). The CDR3 loop reads CASNLGQGSRNEQFF. As DNA, the CDR3 is TGTGCCAGCAACTTAGGACAGGGAAGCCGAAATGAGCAGTTCTTC.

This clone was seen only once. This chain links TRBV4-1 with TRBJ2-5; tentatively, D is TRBD2 (5 bases). Trimming took 3 bases from V and 0 from J, leaving 11 bases between them. CDR1 and CDR2 (germline): MGHRA, YSYEKL. The length of the CDR3 is 15 residues. CDR3 protein: CASSQARGNQETQYF. CDR3 nucleotide sequence: TGCGCCAGCAGCCAGGCACGGGGAAACCAAGAGACCCAGTACTTC.

This chain uses TRBV2 with TRBJ1-4; TRBD1 matches 7 bases. CDR3 length equals 14 residues. Germline CDR1 and CDR2: SNHLY and FYNNEI. Trimming removed 0 bases from V and 7 bases from J; junction bases left unmatched: 2. The CDR3: CASSEAPGGEKLFF. CDR3 in DNA: TGTGCCAGCAGTGAAGCGCCAGGGGGTGAAAAACTGTTTTTT.

This clone was found once. The chain carries TRBV13 and TRBJ2-3; 11 nucleotides match TRBD2. The CDR3 runs to 15 residues. CDR1 PRHDT and CDR2 FYEKMQ come from the germline V gene (reference sequence). The junction had 4 bases not matched to a gene; V was cut back by 5 bases and J by 3 bases. The CDR3 loop is CASSGRTSGTDTQYF. The CDR3 DNA reads TGTGCCAGCAGCGGACGGACTAGCGGGACAGATACGCAGTATTTT. Variable domain in full (rest from reference TRBV13 and TRBJ2-3): AAGVIQSPRHLIKEKRETATLKCYPIPRHDTVYWYQQGPGQDPQFLISFYEKMQSDKGSIPDRFSAQQFSDYHSELNMSSLELGDSALYFCASSGRTSGTDTQYFGPGTRLTVL.

The chain recombines TRBV6-4 with TRBJ1-2; D unclear. Germline loops: CDR1 MRHNA, CDR2 SNTAGT. Trimming took off 6 bases at V and 0 bases at J, with 8 bases between the two ends. The CDR3 has 13 residues. The CDR3, as DNA: TGTGCCAGCAGCCCGGACTCTAACTATGGCTACACCTTC. This sequence encodes CASSPDSNYGYTF.

The genes are TRBV7-9 and TRBJ1-2; 8 bases match TRBD1. This CDR3 contains 14 residues. Germline V lookup: CDR1 SEHNR, CDR2 FQNEAQ (reference sequence). The V and J ends lost 5 bases and 5 bases, in that order; junction bases with no gene match: 7. CDR3 protein: CASSIVGTGYGYTF. The DNA of the CDR3 is TGTGCCAGCAGCATAGTTGGGACAGGATATGGCTACACCTTC.

This rearrangement joins TRBV5-1 to TRBJ2-3; D possibly corresponds to TRBD1 (6 bases). Germline V gene lookup returns CDR1 SGHRS and CDR2 YFSETQ. The CDR3 sequence is 16 residues long. V lost 4 bases to trimming and J lost 1 base, with 16 bases between them. The DNA of the CDR3 is TGCGCCAGCAGCCAGGCCGGGGCAGGGGGCACAGATACGCAGTATTTT. It specifies CASSQAGAGGTDTQYF.

The gene calls are TRBV10-3 and TRBJ1-1; the D is unclear. The germline V and J ends were trimmed by 0 bases and 2 bases, with 13 bases remaining between them. The CDR3 is 16 residues long. Per germline, CDR1 ENHRY and CDR2 SYGVKD. CDR3 bases: TGTGCCATCAGTGAGTCGAGCCCGGTCCTCAACACTGAAGCTTTCTTT. Translation gives CAISESSPVLNTEAFF.

This chain connects TRBV14 to TRBJ2-7; D remains unclear. CDR1 and CDR2 from the germline V gene are SGHDN and FVKESK. Trimming removed 3 bases at V and 0 bases at J, with 12 bases between. The CDR3 loop spans 15 amino acids. This chain's CDR3 is CASSQVHRSSYEQYF. The CDR3 bases are TGTGCCAGCAGCCAGGTACACAGAAGCTCCTACGAGCAGTACTTC. Combining the CDR3 with reference TRBV14 and TRBJ2-7 gives the whole variable domain EAGVTQFPSHSVIEKGQTVTLRCDPISGHDNLYWYRRVMGKEIKFLLHFVKESKQDESGMPNNRFLAERTGGTYSTLKVQPAELEDSGVYFCASSQVHRSSYEQYFGPGTRLTVT.

The chain is built from TRBV30 and TRBJ2-7; TRBD1 agrees at 9 bases. The CDR3 contains 12 residues. The V segment lost 7 bases and the J segment 9 bases; nucleotides outside the gene matches: 10. In germline, CDR1 is GTSNPN, CDR2 SVGIG (reference sequence). CDR3 in amino acids: CAFRQGVTVQYF. In nucleotides, the CDR3 is TGTGCCTTCCGACAGGGGGTTACAGTGCAGTACTTC.

The chain recombines TRBV7-9 with TRBJ2-1; D is perhaps TRBD2 (5 bases). V lost 5 bases and J lost 6, with 14 bases in between. This CDR3 region has 14 residues. From germline, CDR1 is SEHNR and CDR2 FQNEAQ (reference sequence). The CDR3 spells CASSLRDSGNEQFF. Here the CDR3 DNA reads TGTGCCAGCAGCCTCCGGGATTCGGGCAATGAGCAGTTCTTC. The whole variable domain, filled in from reference TRBV7-9 and TRBJ2-1, reads DTGVSQNPRHKITKRGQNVTFRCDPISEHNRLYWYRQTLGQGPEFLTYFQNEAQLEKSRLLSDRFSAERPKGSFSTLEIQRTEQGDSAMYLCASSLRDSGNEQFFGPGTRLTVL.

The V gene is TRBV7-9, the J gene TRBJ1-2; maybe TRBD1 (6 bases). V dropped 3 bases and J dropped 1 base, with 12 bases sitting between them. Germline V gene data show CDR1 as SEHNR and CDR2 as FQNEAQ (reference sequence). This CDR3 is built from 15 residues. The CDR3 sequence is CASSFLVDSNYGYTF. The CDR3 DNA is TGTGCCAGCAGCTTCCTTGTGGACAGTAACTATGGCTACACCTTC.

This clone was seen only once. The V call is TRBV7-9, the J call TRBJ1-4; perhaps TRBD1 as D (6 bases). Germline V gene sequence: CDR1 SEHNR, CDR2 FQNEAQ (reference sequence). The CDR3 has 16 residues. The ends were cut back, 4 bases at V and 8 bases at J, with 20 bases in the middle. CDR3 residues: CASSSQRRVQGEKLFF. For the CDR3, the DNA is TGTGCCAGCAGCTCGCAGCGACGGGTTCAGGGGGAAAAACTGTTTTTT.

This rearrangement joins TRBV5-6 to TRBJ1-2, with D tentatively TRBD1 (5 bases). The CDR3 consists of 13 residues. CDR1 is SGHDT and CDR2 is YYEEEE in the germline V gene. V was shortened by 4 bases and J by 6 bases, with 13 bases between the two germline ends. CDR3 nucleotides: TGTGCCAGCAGCCTCGCGGGGCGGCATGGCTACACCTTC. Protein: CASSLAGRHGYTF.

The rearrangement joins TRBV27 to TRBJ1-1; the D is unclear. V was pared by 5 bases and J by 0 bases, with 13 bases between. CDR1 and CDR2 (germline): MNHEY, SMNVEV (reference sequence). This CDR3 is built from 15 residues. CDR3 in amino acids: CASSPSTRMNTEAFF. The CDR3 coding sequence is TGTGCCAGCAGTCCCTCGACAAGAATGAACACTGAAGCTTTCTTT.

The rearrangement uses TRBV20-1 and TRBJ2-2; D is uncertain. This CDR3 comprises 11 residues. The V gene's germline CDR1 is DFQATT and CDR2 SNEGSKA (reference sequence). V dropped 5 bases and J dropped 3 bases, with 4 bases sitting between them. The CDR3 protein is CSAPHTGELFF. The CDR3 nucleotides are TGCAGTGCTCCTCACACCGGGGAGCTGTTTTTT.

In its sample, this clone was seen a few times. CDR3 sequence reads: CASSLTSYSYEQYF. The CDR3 DNA reads TGTGCCAGCAGCCTGACTAGTTACTCCTACGAGCAGTACTTC. This rearrangement joins TRBV27 to TRBJ2-7; maybe TRBD2 (6 bases). The germline gives CDR1 MNHEY, CDR2 SMNVEV (reference sequence). The CDR3 is 14 amino acids. The V end was cut by 6 bases, the J end by 0 bases, with 12 bases between.

The V and J genes are TRBV5-1 and TRBJ2-7; 9 bases match TRBD1. Germline CDR1 reads SGHRS; CDR2 reads YFSETQ. The trim removed 0 bases at V and 5 bases at J, leaving 9 bases unmatched. The CDR3 covers 16 residues. Here the CDR3 DNA reads TGCGCCAGCAGCTTGGTGTGGGGACAGGGAGAGGACGAGCAGTACTTC. Protein product: CASSLVWGQGEDEQYF.

The chain uses TRBV4-1 and TRBJ2-1; 11 bases agree with TRBD1. V was clipped by 5 bases and J by 0 bases; unmatched bases: 15. There are 20 residues in the CDR3. Per germline, CDR1 MGHRA and CDR2 YSYEKL. CDR3 loop: CASSYRTGGVREGSYNEQFF. The CDR3 coding sequence is TGCGCCAGCAGCTACCGGACAGGGGGCGTTCGGGAAGGCTCCTACAATGAGCAGTTCTTC.

The chain is built from TRBV27 and TRBJ1-5, with unresolved D. This CDR3 region has 13 residues. V was shortened by 3 bases and J by 3 bases, with 6 bases between the two germline ends. Germline loops: CDR1 MNHEY, CDR2 SMNVEV (reference sequence). The CDR3 protein is CASSFRVNQPQHF. The DNA for the CDR3 is TGTGCCAGCAGTTTCCGCGTCAATCAGCCCCAGCATTTT.

The rearrangement uses TRBV16 and TRBJ1-2; D unclear. The CDR3 extends over 12 amino acids. The germline gives CDR1 KGHSY, CDR2 FQNENV. V was clipped by 0 bases and J by 6 bases, with 5 bases between them. This CDR3 reads CASSQSSDGYTF. CDR3 coding DNA: TGTGCCAGCAGCCAATCTAGCGATGGCTACACCTTC.

The chain carries TRBV9 and TRBJ2-7; tentatively, D is TRBD2 (6 bases). CDR1 is SGDLS, CDR2 YYNGEE, per germline. The CDR3 length is 14 residues. V was cut by 0 bases and J by 4 bases, with 11 bases left in between. The CDR3 reads CASSVAAEGYEQYF. The CDR3 DNA follows: TGTGCCAGCAGCGTAGCAGCGGAGGGTTACGAGCAGTACTTC.

This chain uses TRBV19 with TRBJ2-1; D may be TRBD1 (5 bases). The CDR3 sequence is 13 residues long. CDR1 and CDR2 (germline): LNHDA, SQIVND (reference sequence). With 4 bases removed from V and 4 bases from J, the gap between germline ends came to 8 bases. This CDR3 is CASSTQGYNEQFF. CDR3 DNA: TGTGCCAGTAGTACCCAGGGTTACAATGAGCAGTTCTTC. The variable domain in full, with the rest retrieved from reference TRBV19 and TRBJ2-1, is DGGITQSPKYLFRKEGQNVTLSCEQNLNHDAMYWYRQDPGQGLRLIYYSQIVNDFQKGDIAEGYSVSREKKESFPLTVTSAQKNPTAFYLCASSTQGYNEQFFGPGTRLTVL.